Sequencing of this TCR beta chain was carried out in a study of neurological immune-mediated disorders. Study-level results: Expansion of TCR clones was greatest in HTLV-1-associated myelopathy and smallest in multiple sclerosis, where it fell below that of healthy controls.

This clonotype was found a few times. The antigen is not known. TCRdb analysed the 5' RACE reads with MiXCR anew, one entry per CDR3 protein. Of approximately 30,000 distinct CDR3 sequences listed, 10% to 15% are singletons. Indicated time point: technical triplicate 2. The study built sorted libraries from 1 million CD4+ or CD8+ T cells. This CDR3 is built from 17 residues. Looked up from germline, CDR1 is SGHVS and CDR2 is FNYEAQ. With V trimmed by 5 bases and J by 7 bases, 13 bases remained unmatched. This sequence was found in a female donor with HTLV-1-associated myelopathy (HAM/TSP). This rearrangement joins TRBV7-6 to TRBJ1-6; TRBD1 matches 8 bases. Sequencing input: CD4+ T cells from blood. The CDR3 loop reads CASSPSPRTGTNSPLHF. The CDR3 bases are TGTGCCAGCAGCCCCAGCCCCAGGACAGGGACGAATTCACCCCTCCACTTT.